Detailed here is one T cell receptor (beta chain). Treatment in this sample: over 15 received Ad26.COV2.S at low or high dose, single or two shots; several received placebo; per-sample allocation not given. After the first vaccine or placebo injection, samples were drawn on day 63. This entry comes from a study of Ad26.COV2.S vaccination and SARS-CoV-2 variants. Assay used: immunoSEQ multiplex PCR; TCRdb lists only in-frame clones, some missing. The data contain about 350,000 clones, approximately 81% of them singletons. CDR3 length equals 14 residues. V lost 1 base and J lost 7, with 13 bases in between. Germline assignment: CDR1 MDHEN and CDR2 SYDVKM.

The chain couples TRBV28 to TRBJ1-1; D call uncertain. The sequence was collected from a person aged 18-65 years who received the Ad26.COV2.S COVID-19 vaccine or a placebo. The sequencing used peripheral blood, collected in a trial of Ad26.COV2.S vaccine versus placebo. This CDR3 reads CASSLFVPGGEAFF. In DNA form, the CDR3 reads TGTGCCAGCAGTTTATTCGTTCCGGGCGGTGAAGCTTTCTTT.